The clone carrying this T cell receptor (beta chain) was observed once. This sample stems from a study of blood T cell repertoires in COVID-19. Trimming removed 9 bases from V and 0 bases from J, with 12 bases in between. Germline assignment: CDR1 MNHNY and CDR2 SVGAGI (reference sequence). The CDR3 totals 14 residues. Sequenced by immunoSEQ multiplex PCR; TCRdb stores in-frame clones only, minus some. The sample lists tens of thousands of clones; 86% were seen once. The clonotype was recovered from a man aged 70 or older with acute or convalescent COVID-19. The chain employs TRBV6-6 and TRBJ2-1; possible D gene TRBD2, 7 bases. The sequenced sample consisted of peripheral blood. The CDR3: CASRGGVSYNEQFF. The CDR3 DNA is TGTGCCAGTAGGGGGGGGGTCTCCTACAATGAGCAGTTCTTC.